The clone carrying this TCR beta chain was seen more than once but under ten times. Its matching antigen is unknown. The sample is drawn from a study of cytomegalovirus exposure and HLA in healthy donors. Whole-study findings and limits: Analyses of presence and absence presupposed an approximately uniform sequencing depth across donors.

The study ran its PCR with 60 Vbeta and 13 Jbeta primers. Sequencing used immunoSEQ multiplex PCR; TCRdb keeps in-frame clones, though not all of them. The sample gives some 100,000 clones, 62% of which show up once; 5.5% is in the top ten. This CDR3 has 17 residues. The V and J ends lost 4 bases and 0 bases respectively, with 15 bases between them. Looked up from germline, CDR1 is LGHNT and CDR2 is FRNRAP. The specimen was PBMCs. This TCR was sampled from a young woman in good health and CMV-seropositive. The chain joins TRBV12-5 to TRBJ2-2; possible D gene TRBD2, 6 bases. CDR3 sequence (DNA): TGTGCTAGTGGTTCCCAAGCCGGGACTTCGAACACCGGGGAGCTGTTTTTT. Protein: CASGSQAGTSNTGELFF. The full variable domain, with the rest looked up from reference TRBV12-5 and TRBJ2-2, is DARVTQTPRHKVTEMGQEVTMRCQPILGHNTVFWYRQTMMQGLELLAYFRNRAPLDDSGMPKDRFSAEMPDATLATLKIQPSEPRDSAVYFCASGSQAGTSNTGELFFGEGSRLTVL.